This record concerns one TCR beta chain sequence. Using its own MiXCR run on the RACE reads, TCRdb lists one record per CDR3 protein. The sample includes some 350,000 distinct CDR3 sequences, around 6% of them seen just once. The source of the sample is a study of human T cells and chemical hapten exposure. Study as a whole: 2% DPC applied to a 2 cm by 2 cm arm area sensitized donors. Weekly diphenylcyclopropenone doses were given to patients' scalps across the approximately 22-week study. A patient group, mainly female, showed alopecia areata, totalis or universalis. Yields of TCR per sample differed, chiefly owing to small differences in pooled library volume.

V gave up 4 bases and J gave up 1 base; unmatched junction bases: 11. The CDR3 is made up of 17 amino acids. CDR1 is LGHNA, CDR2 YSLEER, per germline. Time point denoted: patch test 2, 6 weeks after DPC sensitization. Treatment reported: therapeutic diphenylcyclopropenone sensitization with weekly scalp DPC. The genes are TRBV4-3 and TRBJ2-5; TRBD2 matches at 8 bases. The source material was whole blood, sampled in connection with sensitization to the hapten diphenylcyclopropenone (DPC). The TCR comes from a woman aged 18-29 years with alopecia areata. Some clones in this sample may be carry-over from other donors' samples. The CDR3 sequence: CASSRTWDSGAQETQYF. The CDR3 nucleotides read TGCGCCAGCAGCCGAACCTGGGATAGCGGGGCCCAAGAGACCCAGTACTTC.